This entry concerns a single TCR beta chain. Its antigen is still unknown. This entry is derived from a study of T cell repertoires in cytomegalovirus infection. Study-level information: Public TCR beta signatures marked donors with CMV infection and the matching HLA.

TCRdb reprocessed the reads with MiXCR, giving one entry per CDR3 protein. The sample has about half a million distinct CDR3 sequences, approximately 42% seen once. Points from the study as a whole: It was HLA-C-restricted CMV-specific TCR beta clonotypes that dominated the response ex vivo.

Trimming shortened V by 5 bases and J by 3 bases, and 8 bases separated the two germline ends. CDR3 size: 13 residues. Per the germline V gene, CDR1 is KGHSH and CDR2 is LQKENI. The receptor was isolated from a human donor in good health (CMV status not recorded). Some clones in this sample may be carry-over from other donors' samples. Material: cultured PBMCs, obtained from culture after CMV antigen stimulation. The V call is TRBV18, the J call TRBJ2-1; the D is unclear. The CDR3 region is CASSDGYYNEQFF. The CDR3 DNA reads TGTGCCAGCTCAGACGGTTACTACAATGAGCAGTTCTTC.